Sequencing of this TCR beta chain was carried out in a study of beta chain features in type 1 diabetes. General study points: Sequencing the cDNA could make cells with high TCR expression show up more than they should. All four CD4+ subsets from Type 1 diabetes patients carried moderately but significantly shorter TCRB CDR3s.

One heparinised blood draw averaging about 120 mL was given by each donor. Staining for CD45RO/CCR7/CD25/CD127/CD95/CD27 allowed sorting of CD4+ naive, central memory, regulatory and stem cell-like memory cells. This clone was seen more than once but under ten times. Its target is not known. Per germline, CDR1 SGHTA and CDR2 FQGNSA. The CDR3 spans 17 residues. V lost 4 bases to trimming and J lost 3 bases; unmatched junction nucleotides: 10. Investigators reverse transcribed all isolated RNA, so they sequenced expressed TCRB transcripts. Sequencing was performed with immunoSEQ multiplex PCR; in TCRdb, only in-frame clones are kept and a portion is missing. The sample consists of hundreds of thousands of clones, 10% to 15% of them appearing once.

Sample: naive CD4+ T cells from blood. The clonotype originates from a young woman with type 1 diabetes. This chain links TRBV7-2 with TRBJ2-7; 12 bases are a match to TRBD2. Written as DNA, the CDR3 is TGTGCCAGCAGCTCAAGGACTAGCGGGACGGCATACTACGAGCAGTACTTC. It is translated as CASSSRTSGTAYYEQYF.